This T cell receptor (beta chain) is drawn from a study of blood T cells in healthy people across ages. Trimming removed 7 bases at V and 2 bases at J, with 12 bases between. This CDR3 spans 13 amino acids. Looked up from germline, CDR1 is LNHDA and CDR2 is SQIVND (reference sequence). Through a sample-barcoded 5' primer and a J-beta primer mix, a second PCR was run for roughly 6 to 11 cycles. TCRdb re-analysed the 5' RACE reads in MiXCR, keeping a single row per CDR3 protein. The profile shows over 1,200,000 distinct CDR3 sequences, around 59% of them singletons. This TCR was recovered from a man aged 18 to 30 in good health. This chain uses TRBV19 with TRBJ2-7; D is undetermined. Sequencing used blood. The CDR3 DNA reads TGTGCCAGTACTCCAGGTACCCCCTACGAGCAGTACTTC. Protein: CASTPGTPYEQYF. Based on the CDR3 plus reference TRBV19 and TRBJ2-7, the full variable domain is DGGITQSPKYLFRKEGQNVTLSCEQNLNHDAMYWYRQDPGQGLRLIYYSQIVNDFQKGDIAEGYSVSREKKESFPLTVTSAQKNPTAFYLCASTPGTPYEQYFGPGTRLTVT.